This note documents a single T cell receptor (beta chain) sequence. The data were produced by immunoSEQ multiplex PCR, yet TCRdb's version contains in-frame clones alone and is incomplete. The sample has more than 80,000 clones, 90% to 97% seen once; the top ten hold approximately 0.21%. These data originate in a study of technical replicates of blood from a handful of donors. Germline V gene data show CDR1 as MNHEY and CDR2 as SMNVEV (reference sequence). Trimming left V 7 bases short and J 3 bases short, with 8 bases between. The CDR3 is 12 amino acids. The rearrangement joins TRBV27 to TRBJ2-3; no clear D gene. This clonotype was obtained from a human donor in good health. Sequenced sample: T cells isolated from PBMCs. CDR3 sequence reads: CASMSSTDTQYF. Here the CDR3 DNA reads TGTGCCAGCATGAGCTCGACAGATACGCAGTATTTT.